The 18 T cell receptor beta chains listed next were all sequenced from one sample in a study of cytomegalovirus exposure and HLA in healthy donors. The PCR used 60 Vbeta and 13 Jbeta primers. TCRdb's table, derived via immunoSEQ multiplex PCR, lists solely in-frame clones and lacks some. Seen here are 110,000 to 150,000 clones, approximately 83% observed once, and the top ten hold approximately 1.6%. The sample was PBMCs. Every receptor here comes from a woman aged 40 to 50 in good health and CMV-seronegative.

A few counts support this clone. This sample also contains other DNA sequences that code for the same CDR3. CDR3 sequence reads: CASSPRQGSSYEQYF. The CDR3 DNA is TGCGCCAGCAGCCCCAGACAGGGGAGCTCCTACGAGCAGTACTTC. The V and J genes are TRBV5-1 and TRBJ2-7, with 8 bases that match TRBD1. The germline V gene encodes CDR1 SGHRS and CDR2 YFSETQ. V lost 4 bases and J lost 0; bases outside the gene matches: 6. This CDR3 is 15 amino acids long. The full variable domain, in which reference TRBV5-1 and TRBJ2-7 provide the parts outside the CDR3, is KAGVTQTPRYLIKTRGQQVTLSCSPISGHRSVSWYQQTPGQGLQFLFEYFSETQRNKGNFPGRFSGRQFSNSRSEMNVSTLELGDSALYLCASSPRQGSSYEQYFGPGTRLTVT.

In its sample, this clone was seen a few times. The V and J genes are TRBV4-1 and TRBJ2-1, with a tentative D call TRBD1 (6 bases). Between the trimmed V and J ends, which lost 5 bases and 8 bases, there was a span of 25 bases. The CDR3 covers 17 residues. Germline CDR1 and CDR2: MGHRA and YSYEKL. This CDR3 reads CASSAIGWGQNSHEQFF. In nucleotides, the CDR3 is TGCGCCAGCAGCGCAATCGGCTGGGGGCAAAATAGCCATGAGCAGTTCTTC.

In this sample, this clone turned up once. V is TRBV25-1 and J is TRBJ1-2, with 7 bases matching TRBD1. V lost 3 bases to trimming and J lost 6 bases; unmatched junction nucleotides: 10. The germline gives CDR1 MGHDK, CDR2 SYGVNS. The CDR3 is 15 residues long. CDR3 in DNA: TGTGCCAGCAGTGACAAACTACAGGGGAGTAATGGCTACACCTTC. Protein product: CASSDKLQGSNGYTF.

The chain combines TRBV9 with TRBJ2-7; possibly TRBD2 for D (6 bases). Germline assignment: CDR1 SGDLS and CDR2 YYNGEE. Trimming cost V 4 bases and J 2 bases, with 13 bases left between them. This CDR3 is 14 amino acids long. The CDR3 nucleotides read TGTGCCAGCAGCCTAGGACGGGAGACCTACGAGCAGTACTTC. It specifies CASSLGRETYEQYF.

A few counts support this clone. This chain links TRBV5-4 with TRBJ1-1, with D possibly being TRBD1 (6 bases). From germline, CDR1 is SGHNT and CDR2 YYREEE (reference sequence). Trimming shortened V by 3 bases and J by 1 base, and 13 bases separated the two germline ends. The length of the CDR3 is 15 residues. CDR3 in amino acids: CASSSEQGWNTEAFF. The CDR3 DNA reads as TGTGCCAGCAGCTCCGAACAGGGATGGAACACTGAAGCTTTCTTT. Supplemented by reference TRBV5-4 and TRBJ1-1, the full variable domain reads ETGVTQSPTHLIKTRGQQVTLRCSSQSGHNTVSWYQQALGQGPQFIFQYYREEENGRGNFPPRFSGLQFPNYSSELNVNALELDDSALYLCASSSEQGWNTEAFFGQGTRLTVV.

This clone was detected only once. V gene TRBV11-2 combines with J gene TRBJ2-1, with 7 bases aligning to TRBD2. The CDR3 totals 12 residues. J gave up 5 bases and V 10 bases, and 5 bases lay outside the gene matches. CDR1 is SGHAT, CDR2 FQNNGV, per germline. CDR3 nucleotide sequence: TGTGCCACGGGGAGGGGAAACAATGAGCAGTTCTTC. Protein sequence: CATGRGNNEQFF.

The CDR3 protein is CASSPPGTSNEQYF. The CDR3 region has the DNA TGTGCCAGCTCACCACCTGGTACTAGCAACGAGCAGTACTTC. This chain joins TRBV18 and TRBJ2-7; maybe TRBD2 (6 bases). V dropped 0 bases and J dropped 5 bases, with 11 bases sitting between them. This CDR3 contains 14 residues. Germline CDR1 KGHSH, CDR2 LQKENI.

The CDR3 coding sequence is TGCAGCGTCGCTAGAGGGACAGGGGCTAACTATGGCTACACCTTC. It is translated as CSVARGTGANYGYTF. The chain links TRBV29-1 to TRBJ1-2, with 10 bases lining up with TRBD1. CDR1 and CDR2 (germline): SQVTM, ANQGSEA. Trimming cost V 6 bases and J 0 bases; bases outside gene matches: 7. The CDR3 covers 15 residues.

V usage is TRBV4-1 and J usage is TRBJ1-2; the D gene is possibly TRBD1 (5 bases). V lost 1 base to trimming and J lost 2 bases, with 11 bases between them. Germline V gene lookup returns CDR1 MGHRA and CDR2 YSYEKL. CDR3 length equals 15 residues. For the CDR3, the DNA is TGCGCCAGCAGCCAAGTAACAGGTCTGAACTATGGCTACACCTTC. Encoded protein: CASSQVTGLNYGYTF.

The chain combines TRBV19 with TRBJ2-3, with 7 nucleotides matching TRBD1. This CDR3 has 15 residues. The trim removed 3 bases at V and 2 bases at J, leaving 5 bases unmatched. Germline-derived CDR1 and CDR2 are LNHDA and SQIVND (reference sequence). CDR3 coding DNA: TGTGCCAGTAGTATCGGGACAGTTTTCACAGATACGCAGTATTTT. Its protein product is CASSIGTVFTDTQYF.

This clone was seen more than once but under ten times. The V and J genes are TRBV6-5 and TRBJ2-5; 13 bases fit TRBD2. The J call could be wrong; TRBJ2-7 is a better fit for the DNA end. The CDR3 extends over 16 amino acids. Germline V gene lookup returns CDR1 MNHEY and CDR2 SVGAGI. CDR3 nucleotides: TGTGCCAGCAGTTTAACTAGCGGGGGGGGAAAGGACGAGCAGTACTTC. This translates into CASSLTSGGGKDEQYF.

This chain links TRBV6-5 with TRBJ2-3; a weak D match, TRBD2 (6 bases). Germline assignment: CDR1 MNHEY and CDR2 SVGAGI. V lost 2 bases and J 4 bases, leaving 7 bases between the germline ends. The CDR3 consists of 13 residues. The CDR3 here is CASSYPGADTQYF. As DNA, the CDR3 is TGTGCCAGCAGTTACCCGGGGGCAGATACGCAGTATTTT.

The V and J genes are TRBV19 and TRBJ1-5; 7 nucleotides line up with TRBD1. The V and J ends lost 7 bases and 6 bases, in that order; junction bases with no gene match: 12. The CDR3 length is 15 residues. Per the germline V gene, CDR1 is LNHDA and CDR2 is SQIVND (reference sequence). Here the CDR3 reads CASTKTGTRSQPQHF. CDR3 in DNA: TGTGCCAGTACTAAGACAGGGACAAGAAGTCAGCCCCAGCATTTT.

For the CDR3, the DNA is TGTGCCAGCAGTTTAGGGGGGGGATTTCAGCCCCAGCATTTT. This codes for CASSLGGGFQPQHF. The V gene is TRBV28, the J gene TRBJ1-5; D possibly corresponds to TRBD1 (5 bases). CDR3 length equals 14 residues. The germline V and J ends were trimmed by 2 bases and 6 bases, with 11 bases remaining between them. Germline V CDR1 and CDR2: MDHEN, SYDVKM.

The V and J genes are TRBV6-6 and TRBJ1-1; 7 nucleotides align to TRBD1. The germline V gene encodes CDR1 MNHNY and CDR2 SVGAGI (reference sequence). J was trimmed by 8 bases and V by 4 bases; bases with no gene match: 7. The CDR3 covers 13 residues. This CDR3 is CASSSNSDREAFF. The CDR3 region has the DNA TGTGCCAGCAGTTCAAACTCGGACAGGGAAGCTTTCTTT.

V and J are TRBV6-1 and TRBJ1-5, with D tentatively TRBD1 (6 bases). Germline CDR1 and CDR2: MNHNS and SASEGT. Trimming cost V 4 bases and J 3 bases, with 13 bases left between them. There are 15 residues in the CDR3. The CDR3 coding sequence is TGTGCCAGCAGTGTTAGGGGGGGACTCAATCAGCCCCAGCATTTT. Protein product: CASSVRGGLNQPQHF.

Notes on this clone: At one boundary the junction diverges from the germline segment, which might be a read error. The chain uses TRBV25-1 and TRBJ2-1, with TRBD2 identical over 10 bases. This CDR3 comprises 14 residues. Germline V lookup: CDR1 MGHDK, CDR2 SYGVNS. CDR3 loop: CASSEYRPSGRRVF. CDR3 sequence (DNA): TGTGCCAGCAGTGAATATCGTCCTAGCGGGAGAAGGGTCTTC.

This rearrangement joins TRBV5-1 to TRBJ2-7; 7 bases are shared with TRBD1. This CDR3 has 17 amino acids. CDR1 SGHRS and CDR2 YFSETQ come from the germline V gene. The J segment lost 1 base and the V segment lost 0 bases, leaving 10 bases of the junction unmatched. The CDR3 coding sequence is TGCGCCAGCAGCTTGGGCGGTCGGACAGGCGTATCCTACGAGCAGTACTTC. Translated, it gives CASSLGGRTGVSYEQYF.